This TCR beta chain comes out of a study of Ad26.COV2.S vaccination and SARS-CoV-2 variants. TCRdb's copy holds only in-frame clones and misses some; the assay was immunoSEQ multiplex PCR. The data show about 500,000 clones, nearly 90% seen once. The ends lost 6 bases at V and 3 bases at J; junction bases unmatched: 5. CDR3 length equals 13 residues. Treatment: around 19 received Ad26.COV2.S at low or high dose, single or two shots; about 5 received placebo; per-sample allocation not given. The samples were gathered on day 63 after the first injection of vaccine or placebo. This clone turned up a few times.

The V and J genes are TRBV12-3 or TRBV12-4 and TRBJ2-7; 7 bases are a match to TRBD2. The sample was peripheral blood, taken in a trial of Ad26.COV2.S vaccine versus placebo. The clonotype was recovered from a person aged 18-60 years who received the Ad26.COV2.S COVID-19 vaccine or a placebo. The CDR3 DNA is TGTGCCAGCAGAGGACTAGGTTTCTACGAGCAGTACTTC. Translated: CASRGLGFYEQYF.